Listed below are T cell receptor beta chains from one sample, sequenced in a study of blood T cell repertoires in COVID-19. Clones were sequenced by immunoSEQ multiplex PCR, and TCRdb holds only the in-frame ones, with some missing. Found here are more than 300,000 clones, roughly 91% of them singletons; the top ten hold less than 1.5%. Sequencing was carried out using PBMCs or T cells enriched from blood (not recorded which). Receptors originate from a woman aged 18-30 years who had recovered from COVID-19. The CDR3 runs from the conserved cysteine through the conserved F or W. The order of the fields is D gene, clone size, V gene, J gene, CDR3 protein, CDR3 DNA. The D gene is left open where the match is weak. The size field is filled for only some rows; it gives once, few, many or a size class.

>-|-|TRBV7-9|TRBJ2-7
CASSPWHSSYEQYF
TGTGCCAGCAGCCCATGGCACAGCTCCTACGAGCAGTACTTC
>-|-|TRBV29-1|TRBJ2-2
CSVKTGANTGELFF
TGCAGCGTTAAGACGGGAGCGAACACCGGGGAGCTGTTTTTT
>-|-|TRBV30|TRBJ1-2
CASSSYGYTF
TGTGCCTCAAGTAGCTATGGCTACACCTTC
>-|once|TRBV5-6|TRBJ2-3
CASSLRTDRSTDTQYF
TGTGCCAGCAGCTTACGGACAGACCGTTCCACAGATACGCAGTATTTT
>-|-|TRBV3-1/TRBV3-2|TRBJ1-1
CASSQDPPGSTAFF
TGTGCCAGCAGCCAAGATCCCCCTGGGAGTACGGCTTTCTTT
>TRBD1|-|TRBV3-1/TRBV3-2|TRBJ1-1
CASSQGQGNTEAFF
TGTGCCAGCAGCCAAGGACAGGGGAACACTGAAGCTTTCTTT
>-|-|TRBV13|TRBJ1-6
CATRILTDSPLHF
TGTGCCACCAGGATCCTGACAGATTCACCCCTCCACTTT
>TRBD1|-|TRBV9|TRBJ1-5
CASSAGQGSNQPQHF
TGTGCCAGCAGCGCCGGACAGGGTAGCAATCAGCCCCAGCATTTT
>-|-|TRBV6-6|TRBJ2-2
CASSYSAGTGELFF
TGTGCCAGCAGTTACTCTGCAGGCACCGGGGAGCTGTTTTTT
>TRBD1|-|TRBV19|TRBJ2-3
CASSPRDRGRDTQYF
TGTGCCAGTAGTCCCCGGGACAGGGGGCGAGATACGCAGTATTTT
>-|-|TRBV11-2|TRBJ2-7
CASSSGGSYEQYF
TGTGCCAGCAGCTCAGGTGGTTCCTACGAGCAGTACTTC
>TRBD1|-|TRBV5-5|TRBJ2-2
CASSDRGNTGELFF
TGTGCCAGCTCCGACAGGGGTAACACCGGGGAGCTGTTTTTT
>-|-|TRBV19|TRBJ1-6
CASSAGTSSPLHF
TGTGCCAGTAGTGCTGGCACAAGTTCACCCCTCCACTTT
>-|-|TRBV19|TRBJ1-2
CASKEENYGYTF
TGTGCCAGTAAGGAGGAGAACTATGGCTACACCTTC
>-|-|TRBV27|TRBJ1-5
CASSLAGNNQPQHF
TGTGCCAGCAGTTTAGCGGGGAACAATCAGCCCCAGCATTTT
>TRBD1|-|TRBV27|TRBJ1-4
CASRQLLGTGWEKLFF
TGTGCCAGCAGGCAACTCTTGGGGACAGGGTGGGAAAAACTGTTTTTT
>-|-|TRBV28|TRBJ1-6
CASSFFAGSVNSPLHF
TGTGCCAGCAGTTTCTTCGCGGGTAGCGTTAATTCACCCCTCCACTTT
>TRBD2|-|TRBV5-4|TRBJ2-4
CASSPGLAGDLAKNIQYF
TGTGCCAGCAGCCCTGGACTAGCGGGGGATTTAGCCAAAAACATTCAGTACTTC
>-|-|TRBV19|TRBJ1-3
CASSPLGGDSGNTIYF
TGTGCCAGTAGTCCCCTAGGGGGGGACTCTGGAAACACCATATATTTT
>TRBD1|once|TRBV7-3|TRBJ2-5
CASSLGGQGQETQYF
TGTGCCAGCAGCTTAGGGGGACAGGGACAAGAGACCCAGTACTTC
>TRBD1|-|TRBV19|TRBJ2-2
CASSTWTGPTGELFF
TGTGCCAGTAGTACCTGGACAGGGCCCACCGGGGAGCTGTTTTTT
>-|-|TRBV12-3/TRBV12-4|TRBJ1-5
CASSFPLAPQHF
TGTGCCAGCAGTTTCCCCTTGGCGCCCCAGCATTTT
>-|-|TRBV7-2|TRBJ2-1
CAPGTHYNEQFF
TGTGCTCCCGGGACACACTACAATGAGCAGTTCTTC
>-|-|TRBV6-5|TRBJ2-2
CARRSYRAGELFF
TGTGCCAGGCGGAGTTACCGGGCCGGGGAGCTGTTTTTT
>-|-|TRBV27|TRBJ2-7
CASSLGGPSYEQYF
TGTGCCAGCAGTTTAGGCGGGCCCTCCTACGAGCAGTACTTC
>TRBD1|-|TRBV18|TRBJ1-5
CASSPPGTDNQPQHF
TGTGCCAGCTCACCACCCGGGACAGACAATCAGCCCCAGCATTTT
>TRBD1|-|TRBV5-1|TRBJ1-4
CASSRTGASRTNEKLFF
TGCGCCAGCAGCCGGACAGGGGCTTCGAGGACTAATGAAAAACTGTTTTTT
>-|once|TRBV28|TRBJ1-5
CASISQEGWVLNQPQHF
TGTGCCAGCATTTCCCAGGAGGGCTGGGTACTCAATCAGCCCCAGCATTTT
>-|-|TRBV6-2/TRBV6-3|TRBJ2-1
CASSRGATEQFF
TGTGCCAGCAGTCGGGGGGCGACTGAGCAGTTCTTC
>-|-|TRBV25-1|TRBJ1-2
CASSEQDGYTF
TGTGCCAGCAGTGAACAGGATGGCTACACCTTC
>-|-|TRBV28|TRBJ2-7
CASAPQGSYEQYF
TGTGCCAGCGCCCCCCAGGGCTCCTACGAGCAGTACTTC
>-|-|TRBV3-1/TRBV3-2|TRBJ1-4
CASSQEMRVGGGPNEKLFF
TGTGCCAGCAGCCAAGAAATGAGAGTCGGGGGAGGGCCTAATGAAAAACTGTTTTTT
>-|-|TRBV6-5|TRBJ1-1
CASSTSRNTEAFF
TGTGCCAGCTCCACATCCCGGAACACTGAAGCTTTCTTT
>-|-|TRBV7-9|TRBJ1-4
CASSSFATNEKLFF
TGTGCCAGCAGCTCGTTCGCAACTAATGAAAAACTGTTTTTT
>TRBD2|-|TRBV30|TRBJ2-3
CAWSDSGADTQYF
TGTGCCTGGAGTGATAGCGGGGCAGATACGCAGTATTTT
>-|-|TRBV24-1|TRBJ1-1
CAASGSGAEAFF
TGTGCCGCCAGTGGAAGCGGCGCTGAAGCTTTCTTT
>-|-|TRBV28|TRBJ1-2
CASSLPQRYGYTF
TGTGCCAGCAGTTTACCCCAGAGGTATGGCTACACCTTC
>TRBD1|once|TRBV28|TRBJ1-4
CASSFQGQGLRGEKLFF
TGTGCCAGCAGTTTCCAGGGACAGGGCCTAAGGGGCGAAAAACTGTTTTTT
>-|-|TRBV5-6|TRBJ2-7
CASSLGGYEQYF
TGTGCCAGCAGCTTAGGCGGGTACGAGCAGTACTTC
>TRBD1|-|TRBV4-2|TRBJ1-2
CASSPERGGVYGYTF
TGTGCCAGCAGCCCGGAAAGAGGGGGCGTTTATGGCTACACCTTC
>TRBD2|-|TRBV10-1|TRBJ2-2
CASSVTGGPGTGELFF
TGCGCCAGCAGTGTGACGGGGGGGCCAGGCACCGGGGAGCTGTTTTTT